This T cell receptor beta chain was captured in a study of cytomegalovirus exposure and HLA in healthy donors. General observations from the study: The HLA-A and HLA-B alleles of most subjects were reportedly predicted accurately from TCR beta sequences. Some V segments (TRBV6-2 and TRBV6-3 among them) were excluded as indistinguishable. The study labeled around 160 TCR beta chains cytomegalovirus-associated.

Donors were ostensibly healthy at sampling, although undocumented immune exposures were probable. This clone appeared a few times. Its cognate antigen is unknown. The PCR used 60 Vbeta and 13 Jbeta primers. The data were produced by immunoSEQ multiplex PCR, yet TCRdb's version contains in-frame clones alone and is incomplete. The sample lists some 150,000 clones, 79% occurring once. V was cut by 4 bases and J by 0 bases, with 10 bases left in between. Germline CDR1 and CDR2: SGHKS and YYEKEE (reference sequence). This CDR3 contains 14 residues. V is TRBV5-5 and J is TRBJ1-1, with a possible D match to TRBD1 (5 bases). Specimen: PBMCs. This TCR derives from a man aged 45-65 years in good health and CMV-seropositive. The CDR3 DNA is TGTGCCAGCAGCCGGGGGGGTCTGAACACTGAAGCTTTCTTT. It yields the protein CASSRGGLNTEAFF.